This record looks at one TCR beta chain sequence and its context. The sample is drawn from a study of blood T cell repertoires in COVID-19. The repertoire was sequenced with immunoSEQ multiplex PCR; TCRdb's copy has only in-frame clones and lacks some. Seen here are fewer than 350,000 clones, 75% to 90% observed once, and the top ten hold approximately 9.8%. The CDR3 is made up of 14 amino acids. Per germline, CDR1 SGHTA and CDR2 FQGNSA. J was trimmed by 4 bases and V by 5 bases; bases with no gene match: 7. V gene TRBV7-2 combines with J gene TRBJ2-7; 8 bases agree with TRBD2. The specimen sequenced was PBMCs or T cells enriched from blood (not recorded which). This clonotype originated in a woman aged 40 to 50 who had recovered from COVID-19. The CDR3 region has the DNA TGTGCCAGCAGCCTCGGGGGGGCCGGTTACGAGCAGTACTTC. This gives the protein CASSLGGAGYEQYF.